This T cell receptor beta chain was retrieved from a study of naive and memory T cell subsets. TCR cDNA received a 3' ligated oligonucleotide that carried a UMI. Whole-blood samples were around 2.3 ml of peripheral blood from healthy adult volunteers. Reverse transcription used DNase-treated unsorted total RNA, aiming for about 1 to 1000 ng. Amplification of ligated cDNA took four PCR rounds with SP2 and nested alpha and beta constant primers. TCRdb re-called the 5' RACE reads with MiXCR, one entry per CDR3 protein. Of more than 50,000 distinct CDR3 sequences listed, 7% to 8% were seen once; the top ten hold 15% to 20%. This clonotype was counted only a few times. What it recognizes is unknown. The CDR3 runs 17 residues. Trimming cost V 3 bases and J 0 bases, with 16 bases left between them. Germline CDR1 reads MNHEY; CDR2 reads SVGAGI. The study's findings and limits: This RNA-based method may be sensitive to activation-related transcript changes.

The chain combines TRBV6-5 with TRBJ2-3; D is undetermined. The source of this sequence is a female donor in good health. CDR3 amino acids: CASSYDPPSSSTDTQYF. CDR3 nucleotide sequence: TGTGCCAGCAGTTATGATCCCCCAAGTTCTAGCACAGATACGCAGTATTTT.